This T cell receptor beta chain emerged from a study of T cells in Graves' hyperthyroidism and ophthalmopathy. The investigators amplified TCR beta CDR3 regions from RNA transcripts. First-round RT-PCR with HTBI primers amplified the TCR CDR3 region. TCRdb reprocessed the multiplex PCR reads with MiXCR, giving one entry per CDR3 protein. The sample shows some 550,000 distinct CDR3 sequences, about a fifth of them seen only once. The table lists this clonotype with many counts. Its antigen is undetermined. General study results and limits: In the analysis, a 13 V-J model separated ophthalmopathy from stable hyperthyroidism.

Pregnant or lactating patients were excluded, as were those with uncontrolled infection or other autoimmune disease. Diagnostic assessment was based on clinical symptoms, serum thyroxine and TRAb, thyroid ultrasound and orbital computed tomography. The clonotype originates from a man aged 18 to 29 with Graves' hyperthyroidism. The sample comprised blood.

In DNA, the CDR3 is TGTGCCACCCTGCGGGGTACCGGGGAGCTGTTTTTT. Translating gives CATLRGTGELFF. This rearrangement joins TRBV19 to TRBJ2-2; D possibly corresponds to TRBD2 (6 bases). Germline CDR1 and CDR2: LNHDA and SQIVND (reference sequence). This CDR3 has 12 amino acids. With 10 bases removed from V and 5 bases from J, the gap between germline ends came to 11 bases. Variable domain in full (rest from reference TRBV19 and TRBJ2-2): DGGITQSPKYLFRKEGQNVTLSCEQNLNHDAMYWYRQDPGQGLRLIYYSQIVNDFQKGDIAEGYSVSREKKESFPLTVTSAQKNPTAFYLCATLRGTGELFFGEGSRLTVL.